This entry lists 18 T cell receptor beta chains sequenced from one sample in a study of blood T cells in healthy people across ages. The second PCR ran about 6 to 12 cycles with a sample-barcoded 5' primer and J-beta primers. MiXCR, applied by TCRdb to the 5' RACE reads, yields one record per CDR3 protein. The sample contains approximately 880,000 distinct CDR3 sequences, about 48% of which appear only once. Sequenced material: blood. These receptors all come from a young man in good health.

CDR3 sequence reads: CASSPRLAGGLLSDTQYF. For the CDR3, the DNA is TGTGCCAGCAGCCCACGACTAGCGGGGGGGCTTTTATCAGATACGCAGTATTTT. The rearrangement joins TRBV7-9 to TRBJ2-3; 14 bases align to TRBD2. V shed 5 bases and J 4 bases; nucleotides not matched to a gene: 11. The CDR3 runs 18 residues. From germline, CDR1 is SEHNR and CDR2 FQNEAQ (reference sequence).

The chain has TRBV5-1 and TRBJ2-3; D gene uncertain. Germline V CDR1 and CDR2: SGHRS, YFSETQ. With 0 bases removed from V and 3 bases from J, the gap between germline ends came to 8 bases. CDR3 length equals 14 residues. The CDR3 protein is CASSLEDGTDTQYF. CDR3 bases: TGCGCCAGCAGCTTGGAGGACGGAACAGATACGCAGTATTTT.

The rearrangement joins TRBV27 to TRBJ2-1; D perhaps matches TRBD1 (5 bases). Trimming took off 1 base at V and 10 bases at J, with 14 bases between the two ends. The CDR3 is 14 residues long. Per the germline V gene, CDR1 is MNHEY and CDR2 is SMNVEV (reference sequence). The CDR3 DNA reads TGTGCCAGCAGTTTATACAGGAGCTCCTACGAGCAGTTCTTC. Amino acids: CASSLYRSSYEQFF.

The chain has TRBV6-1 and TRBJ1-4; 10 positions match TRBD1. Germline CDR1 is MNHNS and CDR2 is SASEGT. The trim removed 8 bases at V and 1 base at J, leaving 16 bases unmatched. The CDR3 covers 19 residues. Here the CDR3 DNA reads TGTGCCAGCCAGTGGTCCGGGGACAGGGGTACTGTAACTAATGAAAAACTGTTTTTT. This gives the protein CASQWSGDRGTVTNEKLFF.

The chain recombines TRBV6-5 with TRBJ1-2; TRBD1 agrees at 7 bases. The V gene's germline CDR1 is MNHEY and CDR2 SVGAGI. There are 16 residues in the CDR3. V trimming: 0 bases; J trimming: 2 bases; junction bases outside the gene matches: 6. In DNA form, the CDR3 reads TGTGCCAGCAGTTACTCCGGGACAGAGAAGAACTATGGCTACACCTTC. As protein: CASSYSGTEKNYGYTF.

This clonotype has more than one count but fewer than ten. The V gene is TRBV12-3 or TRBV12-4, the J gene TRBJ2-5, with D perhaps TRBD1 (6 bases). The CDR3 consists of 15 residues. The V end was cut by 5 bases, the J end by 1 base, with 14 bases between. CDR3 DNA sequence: TGTGCCAGCAGTACCCCACAGGGCCTCCAAGAGACCCAGTACTTC. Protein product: CASSTPQGLQETQYF.

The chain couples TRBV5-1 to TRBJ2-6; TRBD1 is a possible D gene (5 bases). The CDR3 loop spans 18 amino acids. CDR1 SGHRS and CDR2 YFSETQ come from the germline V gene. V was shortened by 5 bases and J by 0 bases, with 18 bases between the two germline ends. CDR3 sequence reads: CASSSPGDSFSGANVLTF. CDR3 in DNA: TGCGCCAGCAGTTCCCCTGGAGACAGTTTCTCTGGGGCCAACGTCCTGACTTTC.

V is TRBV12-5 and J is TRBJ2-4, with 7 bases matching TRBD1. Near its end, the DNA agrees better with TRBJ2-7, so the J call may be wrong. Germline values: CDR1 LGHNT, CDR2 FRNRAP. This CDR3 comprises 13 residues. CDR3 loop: CASGLYGDSEQYF. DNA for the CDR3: TGTGCTAGTGGTCTCTATGGGGACAGCGAGCAGTACTTC.

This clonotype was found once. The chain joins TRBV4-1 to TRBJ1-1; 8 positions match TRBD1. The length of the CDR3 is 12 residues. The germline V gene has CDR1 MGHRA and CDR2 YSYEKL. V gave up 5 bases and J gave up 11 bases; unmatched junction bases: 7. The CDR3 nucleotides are TGCGCCAGCAGCTACGACAGGGGAGAGGCTTTCTTT. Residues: CASSYDRGEAFF.

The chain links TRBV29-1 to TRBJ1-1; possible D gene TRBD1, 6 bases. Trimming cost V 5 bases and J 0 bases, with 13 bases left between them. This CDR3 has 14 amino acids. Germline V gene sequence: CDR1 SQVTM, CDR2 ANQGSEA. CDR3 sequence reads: CSVQQGGLNTEAFF. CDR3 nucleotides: TGCAGCGTTCAACAAGGGGGGCTGAACACTGAAGCTTTCTTT.

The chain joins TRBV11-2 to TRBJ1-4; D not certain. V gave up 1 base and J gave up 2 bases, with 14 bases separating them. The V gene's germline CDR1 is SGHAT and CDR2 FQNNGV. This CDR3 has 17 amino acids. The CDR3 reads CASSLVGFGSTNEKLFF. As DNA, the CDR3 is TGTGCCAGCAGCTTAGTGGGGTTCGGGTCCACTAATGAAAAACTGTTTTTT.

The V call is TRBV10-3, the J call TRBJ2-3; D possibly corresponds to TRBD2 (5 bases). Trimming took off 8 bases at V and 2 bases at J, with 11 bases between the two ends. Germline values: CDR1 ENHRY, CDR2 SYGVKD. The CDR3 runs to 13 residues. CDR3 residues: CAIRELTTDTQYF. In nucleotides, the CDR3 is TGTGCCATCCGGGAATTAACCACAGATACGCAGTATTTT.

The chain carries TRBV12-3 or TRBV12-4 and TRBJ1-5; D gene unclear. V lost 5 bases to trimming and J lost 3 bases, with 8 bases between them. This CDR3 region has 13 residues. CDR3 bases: TGTGCCAGCAGTGTTACCGACAATCAGCCCCAGCATTTT. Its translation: CASSVTDNQPQHF.

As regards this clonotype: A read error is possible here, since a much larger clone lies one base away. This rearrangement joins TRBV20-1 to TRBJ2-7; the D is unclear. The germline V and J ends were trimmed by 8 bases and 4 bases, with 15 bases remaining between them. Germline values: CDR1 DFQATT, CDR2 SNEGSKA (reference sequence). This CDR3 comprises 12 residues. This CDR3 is CSTRKNMYEQYF. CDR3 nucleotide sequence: TGCAGTACCCGTAAGAACATGTACGAGCAGTACTTC.

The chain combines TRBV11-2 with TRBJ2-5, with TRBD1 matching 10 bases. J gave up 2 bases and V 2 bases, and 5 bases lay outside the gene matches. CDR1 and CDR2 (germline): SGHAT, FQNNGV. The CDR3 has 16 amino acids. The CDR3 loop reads CASSLRTGGRQETQYF. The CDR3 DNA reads TGTGCCAGCAGCTTACGGACAGGGGGGCGGCAAGAGACCCAGTACTTC.

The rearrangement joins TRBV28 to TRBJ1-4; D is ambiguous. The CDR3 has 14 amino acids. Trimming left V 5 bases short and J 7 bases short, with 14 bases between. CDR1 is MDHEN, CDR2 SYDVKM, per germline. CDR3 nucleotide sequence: TGTGCCAGCAGTGTTGGGTCCGGGAGTGAAAAACTGTTTTTT. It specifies CASSVGSGSEKLFF.

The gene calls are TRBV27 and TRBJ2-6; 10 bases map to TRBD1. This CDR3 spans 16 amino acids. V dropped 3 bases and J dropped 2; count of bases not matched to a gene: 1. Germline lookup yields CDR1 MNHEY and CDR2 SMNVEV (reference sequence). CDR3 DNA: TGTGCCAGCAGTTTGGGACAGGGGACTGGGGCCAACGTCCTGACTTTC. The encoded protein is CASSLGQGTGANVLTF. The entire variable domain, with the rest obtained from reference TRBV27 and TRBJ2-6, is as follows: EAQVTQNPRYLITVTGKKLTVTCSQNMNHEYMSWYRQDPGLGLRQIYYSMNVEVTDKGDVPEGYKVSRKEKRNFPLILESPSPNQTSLYFCASSLGQGTGANVLTFGAGSRLTVL.

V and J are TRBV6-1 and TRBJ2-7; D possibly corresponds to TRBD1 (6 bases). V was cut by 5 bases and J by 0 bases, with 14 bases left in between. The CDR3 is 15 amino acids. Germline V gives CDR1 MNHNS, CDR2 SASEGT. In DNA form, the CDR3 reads TGTGCCAGCAGTCCGGGACACTCGACCTCCTACGAGCAGTACTTC. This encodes CASSPGHSTSYEQYF.